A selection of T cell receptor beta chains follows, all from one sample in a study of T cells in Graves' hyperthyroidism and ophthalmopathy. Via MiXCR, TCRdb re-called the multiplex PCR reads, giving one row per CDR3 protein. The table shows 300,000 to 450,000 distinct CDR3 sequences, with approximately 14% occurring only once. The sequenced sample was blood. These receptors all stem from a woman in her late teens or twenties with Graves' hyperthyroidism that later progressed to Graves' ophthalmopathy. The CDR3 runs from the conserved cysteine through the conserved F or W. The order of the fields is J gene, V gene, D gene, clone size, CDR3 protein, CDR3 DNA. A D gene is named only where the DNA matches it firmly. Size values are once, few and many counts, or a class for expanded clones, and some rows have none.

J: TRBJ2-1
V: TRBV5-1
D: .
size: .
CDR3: CASSLAADSSYNEQFF
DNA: TGCGCCAGCAGCTTGGCAGCGGACAGCTCCTACAATGAGCAGTTCTTC

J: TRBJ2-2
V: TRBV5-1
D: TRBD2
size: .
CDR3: CTSSTGLAGGDTGELFF
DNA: TGCACCAGCAGCACGGGACTAGCGGGAGGGGACACCGGGGAGCTGTTTTTT

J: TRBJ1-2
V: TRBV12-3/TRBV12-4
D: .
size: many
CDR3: CASSSPLRVYGYTF
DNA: TGTGCCAGCAGTTCCCCTTTGAGGGTGTATGGCTACACCTTC

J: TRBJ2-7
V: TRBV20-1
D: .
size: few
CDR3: CSVVLLKTKSSSEQYF
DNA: TGCAGTGTCGTCTTATTGAAGACAAAGTCCTCCTCCGAGCAGTACTTC

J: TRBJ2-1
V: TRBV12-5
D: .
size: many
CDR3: CATREGSYNEQFF
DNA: TGTGCTACAAGAGAGGGCTCCTACAATGAGCAGTTCTTC

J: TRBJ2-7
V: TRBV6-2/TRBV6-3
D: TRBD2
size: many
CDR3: CASRHSGNEPSYEQYF
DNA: TGTGCCAGCAGACATAGCGGGAATGAACCTTCCTACGAGCAGTACTTC

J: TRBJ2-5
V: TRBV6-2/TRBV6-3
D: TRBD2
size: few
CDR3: CASSYVTQAGVWEETQYF
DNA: TGTGCCAGCAGTTACGTCACTCAAGCGGGAGTCTGGGAAGAGACCCAGTACTTC

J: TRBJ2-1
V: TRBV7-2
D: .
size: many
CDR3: CASSHRAGPSYNEQFF
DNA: TGTGCCAGCAGCCACCGAGCGGGCCCCTCCTACAATGAGCAGTTCTTC

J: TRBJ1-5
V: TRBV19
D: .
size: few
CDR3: CASITNGGTHQPQHF
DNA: TGTGCCAGTATCACGAATGGGGGAACCCATCAGCCCCAGCATTTT

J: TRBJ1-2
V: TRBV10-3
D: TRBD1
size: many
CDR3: CAISEFLGTDYGYTF
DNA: TGTGCCATCAGTGAGTTTCTAGGGACAGATTATGGCTACACCTTC

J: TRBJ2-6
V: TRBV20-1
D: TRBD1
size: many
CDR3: CSAVDRALSGANVLTF
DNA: TGCAGTGCCGTCGACAGGGCACTGTCTGGGGCCAACGTCCTGACTTTC

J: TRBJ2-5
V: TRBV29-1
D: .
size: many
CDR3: CSVATGTIQETQYF
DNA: TGCAGCGTAGCGACAGGGACTATCCAAGAGACCCAGTACTTC

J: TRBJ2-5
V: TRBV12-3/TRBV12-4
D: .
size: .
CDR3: CASSFIGGRKETQYF
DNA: TGTGCCAGCAGTTTTATCGGGGGGCGCAAGGAGACCCAGTACTTC

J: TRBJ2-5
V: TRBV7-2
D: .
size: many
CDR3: CASSDTRNREGGETQYF
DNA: TGTGCCAGCAGTGACACTAGAAACAGGGAAGGGGGAGAGACCCAGTACTTC

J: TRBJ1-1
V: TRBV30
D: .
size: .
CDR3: CAWRAGGTVNTEASF
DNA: TGTGCCTGGAGGGCAGGAGGGACGGTGAACACTGAAGCCTCCTTT

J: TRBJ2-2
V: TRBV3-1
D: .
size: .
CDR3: CASSQGNGELFF
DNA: TGTGCCAGCAGCCAAGGGAACGGGGAGCTGTTTTTT

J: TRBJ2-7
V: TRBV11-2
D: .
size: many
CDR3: CASAIGHGYYEQYF
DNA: TGTGCCAGTGCCATCGGTCACGGCTACTACGAGCAGTACTTC

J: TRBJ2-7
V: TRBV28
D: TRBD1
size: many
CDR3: CATTGTGIYEQYF
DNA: TGTGCCACCACCGGGACAGGGATCTACGAGCAGTACTTC

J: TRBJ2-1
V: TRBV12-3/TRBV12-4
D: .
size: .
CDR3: CASSPRAVSGQFF
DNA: TGTGCCAGCAGCCCGCGAGCCGTCAGTGGGCAGTTCTTC

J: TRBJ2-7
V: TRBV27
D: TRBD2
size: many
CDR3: CASSLTLAGGSYEQYF
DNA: TGTGCCAGCAGTCTCACTCTAGCGGGAGGCTCTTACGAGCAGTACTTC

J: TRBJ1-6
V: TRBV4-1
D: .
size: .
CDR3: CASSQDRKGKNNSPLHF
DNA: TGCGCCAGCAGCCAAGATCGGAAAGGGAAGAATAATTCACCCCTCCACTTT

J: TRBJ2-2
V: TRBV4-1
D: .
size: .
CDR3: CASSQDSERGTGELFF
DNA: TGCGCCAGCAGCCAAGATTCGGAACGGGGGACGGGGGAGCTGTTTTTT

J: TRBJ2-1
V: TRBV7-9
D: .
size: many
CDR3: CASSILLEGREQFF
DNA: TGTGCCAGCAGCATCCTCCTAGAGGGGAGAGAGCAGTTCTTC

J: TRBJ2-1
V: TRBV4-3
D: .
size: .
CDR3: CASSHRAGPYNEQFF
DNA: TGCGCCAGCAGCCATCGAGCGGGCCCCTACAATGAGCAGTTCTTC

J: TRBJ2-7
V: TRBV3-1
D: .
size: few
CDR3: CASSQAGVAVEQYF
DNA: TGTGCCAGCAGCCAAGCCGGGGTGGCGGTCGAGCAGTACTTC

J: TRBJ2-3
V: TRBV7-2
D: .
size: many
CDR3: CASSLATADTQYF
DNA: TGTGCCAGCAGCTTAGCTACTGCAGATACGCAGTATTTT

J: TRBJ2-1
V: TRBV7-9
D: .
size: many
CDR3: CASSSLQAIHYNEQFF
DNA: TGTGCCAGCAGCTCCTTACAGGCCATTCATTACAATGAGCAGTTCTTC

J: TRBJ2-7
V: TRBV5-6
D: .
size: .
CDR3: CASSLASVRQFSYEQYF
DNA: TGTGCCAGCAGCTTGGCTAGTGTTCGGCAGTTCAGTTACGAGCAGTACTTC

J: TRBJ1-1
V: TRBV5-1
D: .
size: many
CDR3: CASSLAGVRDSEAFF
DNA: TGCGCCAGCAGCTTGGCCGGGGTGAGAGACAGCGAAGCTTTCTTT

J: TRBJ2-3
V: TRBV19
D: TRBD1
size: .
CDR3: CASSTPTGVGTDTQYF
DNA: TGTGCCAGTAGCACCCCGACAGGGGTTGGGACAGATACGCAGTATTTT

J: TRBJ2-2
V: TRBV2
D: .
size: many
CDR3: CASSEKGRGELFF
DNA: TGTGCCAGCAGTGAAAAAGGCAGGGGGGAGCTGTTTTTT

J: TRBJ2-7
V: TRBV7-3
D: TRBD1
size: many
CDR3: CASSSFGTGHTYEQYF
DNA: TGTGCCAGCAGCTCATTCGGGACAGGGCATACCTACGAGCAGTACTTC

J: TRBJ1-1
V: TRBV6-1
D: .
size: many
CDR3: CASTRGGFSTEAFF
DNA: TGTGCCAGCACCCGGGGGGGTTTTTCGACTGAAGCTTTCTTT

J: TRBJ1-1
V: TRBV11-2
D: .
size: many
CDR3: CASSRFGTFDTEAFF
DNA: TGTGCCAGCAGCCGGTTTGGGACTTTTGACACTGAAGCTTTCTTT

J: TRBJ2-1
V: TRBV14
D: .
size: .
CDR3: CASSQWPTTEQFF
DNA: TGTGCCAGCAGCCAGTGGCCGACTACTGAGCAGTTCTTC

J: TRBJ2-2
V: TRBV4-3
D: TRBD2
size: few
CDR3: CASSQRIAGLAAGELFF
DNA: TGCGCCAGCAGCCAAAGAATCGCAGGACTAGCGGCCGGGGAGCTGTTTTTT

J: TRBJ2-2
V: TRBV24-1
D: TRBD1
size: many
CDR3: CATSAAGQGLFTGELFF
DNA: TGTGCCACCAGTGCCGCGGGACAGGGGCTTTTCACCGGGGAGCTGTTTTTT

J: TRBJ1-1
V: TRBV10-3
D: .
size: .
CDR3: CAISVGRAHEAFF
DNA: TGTGCCATCAGTGTTGGCAGGGCCCATGAAGCTTTCTTT